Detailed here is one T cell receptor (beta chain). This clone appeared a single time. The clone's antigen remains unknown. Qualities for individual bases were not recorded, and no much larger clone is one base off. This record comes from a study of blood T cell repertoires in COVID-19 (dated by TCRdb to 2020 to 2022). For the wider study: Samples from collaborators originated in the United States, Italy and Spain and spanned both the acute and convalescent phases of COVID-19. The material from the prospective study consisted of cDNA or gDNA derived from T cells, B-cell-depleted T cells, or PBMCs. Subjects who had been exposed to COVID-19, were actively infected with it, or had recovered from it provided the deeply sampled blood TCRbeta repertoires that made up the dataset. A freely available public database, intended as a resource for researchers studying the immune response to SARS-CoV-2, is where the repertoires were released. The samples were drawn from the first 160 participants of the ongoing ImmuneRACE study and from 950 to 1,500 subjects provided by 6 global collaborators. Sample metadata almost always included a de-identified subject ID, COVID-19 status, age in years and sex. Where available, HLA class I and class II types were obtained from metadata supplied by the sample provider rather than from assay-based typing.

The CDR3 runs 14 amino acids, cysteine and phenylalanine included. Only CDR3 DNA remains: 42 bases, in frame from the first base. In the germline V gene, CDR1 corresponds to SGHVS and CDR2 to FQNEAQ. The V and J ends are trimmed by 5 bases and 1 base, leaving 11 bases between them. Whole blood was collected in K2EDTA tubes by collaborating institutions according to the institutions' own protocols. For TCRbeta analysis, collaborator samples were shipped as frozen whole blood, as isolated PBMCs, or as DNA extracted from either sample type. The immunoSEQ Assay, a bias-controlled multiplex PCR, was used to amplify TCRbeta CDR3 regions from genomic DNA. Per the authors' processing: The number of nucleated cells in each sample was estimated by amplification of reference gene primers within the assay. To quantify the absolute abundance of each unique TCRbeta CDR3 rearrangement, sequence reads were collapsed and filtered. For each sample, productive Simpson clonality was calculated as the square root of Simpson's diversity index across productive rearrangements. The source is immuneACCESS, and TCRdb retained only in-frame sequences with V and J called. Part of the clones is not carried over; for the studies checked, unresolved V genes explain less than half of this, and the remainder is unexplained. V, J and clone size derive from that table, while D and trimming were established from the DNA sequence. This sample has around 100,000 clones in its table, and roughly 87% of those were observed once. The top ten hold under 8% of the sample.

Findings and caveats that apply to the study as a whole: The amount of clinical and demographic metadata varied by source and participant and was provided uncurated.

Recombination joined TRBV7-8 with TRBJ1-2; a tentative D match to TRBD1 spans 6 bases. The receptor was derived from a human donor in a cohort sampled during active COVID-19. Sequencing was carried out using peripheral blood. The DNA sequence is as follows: TGTGCCAGCAGCCCGCACAGGGATAACTATGGCTACACCTTC. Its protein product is CASSPHRDNYGYTF. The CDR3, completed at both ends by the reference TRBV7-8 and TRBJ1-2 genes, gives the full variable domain GAGVSQSPRYKVAKRGQDVALRCDPISGHVSLFWYQQALGQGPEFLTYFQNEAQLDKSGLPSDRFFAERPEGSVSTLKIQRTQQEDSAVYLCASSPHRDNYGYTFGSGTRLTVV.